This is a list of T cell receptor beta chains from one sample in a study of shared T cell receptors in the human thymus. Some clones are missing from TCRdb's copy, which holds only in-frame ones; the method was immunoSEQ multiplex PCR. Found here are about 660,000 clones, roughly 90% of them singletons; the top ten hold approximately 0.01%. These same data were also listed under a study on human thymus T cells.

The sample comprised thymocytes. The receptors here all came from a boy younger than two with a congenital heart defect. CDR3s leave out the opening cysteine and the closing phenylalanine or tryptophan. The order of the fields is CDR3 length, D gene, J gene, V gene, CDR3 protein. The D gene is left open where the match is weak.

length: 16
D: TRBD2
J: TRBJ2-3
V: TRBV15
CDR3: ATSRAGGRVTSTDTQY

length: 14
D: TRBD2
J: TRBJ2-7
V: TRBV6-5
CDR3: ASSSGTSGSTYEQY

length: 12
D: TRBD1
J: TRBJ2-7
V: TRBV6-1
CDR3: ASSPDRGLHEQY

length: 15
D: TRBD1
J: TRBJ1-2
V: TRBV2
CDR3: ASIQGGGTAPGYGYT

length: 14
D: TRBD2
J: TRBJ2-1
V: TRBV2
CDR3: ASSRLAPSSYNEQF

length: 11
D: .
J: TRBJ2-7
V: TRBV27
CDR3: ASRHGRGTEQY

length: 13
D: TRBD2
J: TRBJ2-5
V: TRBV15
CDR3: ATSRVAGDGETQY

length: 15
D: TRBD2
J: TRBJ2-7
V: TRBV10-3
CDR3: AISERGLAGEPYEQY

length: 14
D: .
J: TRBJ2-3
V: TRBV4-3
CDR3: ASSQVRQRRTDTQY

length: 13
D: TRBD1
J: TRBJ2-5
V: TRBV27
CDR3: ASRTGQGTWETQY

length: 14
D: .
J: TRBJ1-1
V: TRBV4-3
CDR3: ASSQAHRVVGTEAF

length: 11
D: .
J: TRBJ2-7
V: TRBV27
CDR3: ARCSGHSYEQY

length: 14
D: .
J: TRBJ2-7
V: TRBV14
CDR3: ASSQATPDTHYEQY

length: 14
D: .
J: TRBJ2-6
V: TRBV19
CDR3: ASSRHRSSGANVLT

length: 10
D: .
J: TRBJ1-1
V: TRBV5-4
CDR3: ASSPHFGDPF

length: 9
D: .
J: TRBJ2-5
V: TRBV10-3
CDR3: AITLQETQY

length: 13
D: TRBD2
J: TRBJ2-2
V: TRBV9
CDR3: ASSSRTGGAGELF

length: 16
D: TRBD2
J: TRBJ2-7
V: TRBV30
CDR3: AWSDRLAGGPPICRQY

length: 17
D: TRBD2
J: TRBJ2-1
V: TRBV4-3
CDR3: ASSQAWLAGGLSYNEQF

length: 11
D: .
J: TRBJ1-2
V: TRBV27
CDR3: ASSLGGVGGYT

length: 14
D: TRBD1
J: TRBJ1-1
V: TRBV2
CDR3: ASREGPGQGEGEAF

length: 13
D: TRBD1
J: TRBJ1-1
V: TRBV5-1
CDR3: ASSLADRGRTEAF

length: 18
D: TRBD2
J: TRBJ2-2
V: TRBV30
CDR3: AWSETPHFPTSGNTGELF

length: 9
D: .
J: TRBJ2-7
V: TRBV2
CDR3: ASSGRDEQY

length: 13
D: TRBD2
J: TRBJ2-1
V: TRBV29-1
CDR3: SVELPGTIPNEQF

length: 13
D: TRBD1
J: TRBJ1-4
V: TRBV28
CDR3: ASRGRDRGWEKLF

length: 14
D: TRBD1
J: TRBJ2-7
V: TRBV9
CDR3: ASSVDDRDSTYEQY

length: 15
D: TRBD1
J: TRBJ2-1
V: TRBV5-6
CDR3: ASSTEPGQGPVRVQF

length: 12
D: .
J: TRBJ2-5
V: TRBV2
CDR3: ASSEVGVQETQY

length: 12
D: .
J: TRBJ1-1
V: TRBV9
CDR3: ASSVGRENTEAF

length: 12
D: .
J: TRBJ2-2
V: TRBV15
CDR3: ATSRGPYTGELF

length: 15
D: TRBD2
J: TRBJ2-7
V: TRBV4-2
CDR3: ASSQVKASGGSYEQY

length: 10
D: .
J: TRBJ2-2
V: TRBV10-3
CDR3: AISLVGGELF

length: 12
D: .
J: TRBJ1-2
V: TRBV30
CDR3: AWSVLGGLRGYT

length: 17
D: TRBD2
J: TRBJ2-2
V: TRBV11-2
CDR3: ASSLETSGRPPNTGELF

length: 13
D: .
J: TRBJ2-1
V: TRBV4-3
CDR3: ASSQGGRPYNEQF

length: 15
D: .
J: TRBJ2-1
V: TRBV18
CDR3: ASSRGPGHKLDNEQF